This T cell receptor beta chain was retrieved from a study of cytomegalovirus exposure and HLA in healthy donors. This clone was picked up a small number of times. The V end was cut by 1 base, the J end by 3 bases, with 10 bases between. The CDR3 loop spans 14 amino acids. The germline gives CDR1 LGHNA, CDR2 YSLEER. Each donor was nominally healthy when sampled (though unrecorded immune exposures were likely). The primer mix had 60 Vbeta and 13 Jbeta primers. Clones were read by immunoSEQ multiplex PCR, and TCRdb kept only the in-frame ones, dropping some. The table includes 52,000 or so clones, around three quarters detected once.

V usage is TRBV4-3 and J usage is TRBJ2-7; D perhaps matches TRBD2 (5 bases). The sequence was collected from a female donor in good health and CMV-seronegative. Sequenced sample: PBMCs. The CDR3 DNA is TGCGCCAGCAGCCAAGGGACGGGGAACTACGAGCAGTACTTC. Translation: CASSQGTGNYEQYF.